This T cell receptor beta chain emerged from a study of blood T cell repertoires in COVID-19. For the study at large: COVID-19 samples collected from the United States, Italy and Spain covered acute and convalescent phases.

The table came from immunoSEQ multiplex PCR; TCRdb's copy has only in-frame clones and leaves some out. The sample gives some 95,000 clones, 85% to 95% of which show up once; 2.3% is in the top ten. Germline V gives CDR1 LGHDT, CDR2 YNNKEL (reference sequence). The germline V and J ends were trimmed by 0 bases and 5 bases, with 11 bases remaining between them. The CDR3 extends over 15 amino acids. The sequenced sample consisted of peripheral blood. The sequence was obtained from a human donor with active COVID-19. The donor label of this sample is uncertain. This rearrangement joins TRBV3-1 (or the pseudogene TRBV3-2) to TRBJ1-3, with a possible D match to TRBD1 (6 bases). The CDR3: CASSQDIGQRNTIYF. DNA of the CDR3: TGTGCCAGCAGCCAAGATATCGGACAGCGAAACACCATATATTTT.